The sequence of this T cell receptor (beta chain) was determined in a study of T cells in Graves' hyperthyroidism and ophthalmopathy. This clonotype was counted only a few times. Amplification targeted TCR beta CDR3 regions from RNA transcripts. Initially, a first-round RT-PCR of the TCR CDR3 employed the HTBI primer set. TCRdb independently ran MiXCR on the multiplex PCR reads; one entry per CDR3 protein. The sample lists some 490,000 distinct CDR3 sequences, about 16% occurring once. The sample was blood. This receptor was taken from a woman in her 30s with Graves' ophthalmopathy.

In nucleotides, the CDR3 is TGTGCCAGTTCCGTAGCGGGAGGAGGCACAGATACGCAGTATTTT. Its translation: CASSVAGGGTDTQYF. The chain joins TRBV28 to TRBJ2-3; 10 nucleotides align to TRBD2. V trimming: 9 bases; J trimming: 1 base; junction bases outside the gene matches: 7. This CDR3 comprises 15 residues. Germline-derived CDR1 and CDR2 are MDHEN and SYDVKM.